The 11 T cell receptor beta chains below were found in one sample sequenced in a study of T cells in Graves' hyperthyroidism and ophthalmopathy. There were TCR beta CDR3 regions amplified from RNA transcripts. With the HTBI primer set, the TCR CDR3 went through a first round of RT-PCR. TCRdb reanalysed the multiplex PCR reads using MiXCR and keeps one entry per CDR3 protein. The sample includes approximately 400,000 distinct CDR3 sequences, 15% to 20% of them seen just once. The specimen sequenced was blood. Receptors were obtained from a man aged 18 to 30 with Graves' ophthalmopathy.

Remarks on this clonotype: This may arise from a read error, as a much more abundant clone is one base away. The chain combines TRBV12-3 or TRBV12-4 with TRBJ2-7; 11 nucleotides match TRBD1. The ends lost 8 bases at V and 7 bases at J; junction bases unmatched: 10. This CDR3 is 14 amino acids long. The DNA for the CDR3 is TGTGCCAGCTCACCCGGGACAGGGGGGGCGGAGCAGTACTTC. It translates to CASSPGTGGAEQYF.

Ten or more counts support this clonotype. The chain couples TRBV29-1 to TRBJ1-2; unclear D gene. The CDR3 has 10 amino acids. Germline V gene lookup returns CDR1 SQVTM and CDR2 ANQGSEA. Trimming took off 3 bases at V and 8 bases at J, with 7 bases between the two ends. The CDR3 region has the DNA TGCAGCGTTGATACTTACGGCTACACCTTC. This codes for CSVDTYGYTF.

Worth noting for this clonotype: Given a much more abundant clone one base away, this may be a read error. The chain links TRBV6-4 to TRBJ1-5; 8 nucleotides line up with TRBD1. Looked up from germline, CDR1 is MRHNA and CDR2 is SNTAGT. This CDR3 has 17 amino acids. With V trimmed by 3 bases and J by 7 bases, 14 bases remained unmatched. The CDR3 protein is CASSEVPFLGTGQPQHF. The CDR3 bases are TGTGCCAGCAGTGAAGTGCCCTTCTTGGGGACAGGACAGCCCCAGCATTTT.

The chain uses TRBV19 and TRBJ1-1; the D gene is possibly TRBD1 (5 bases). CDR3 length equals 15 residues. V lost 10 bases to trimming and J lost 6 bases, with 24 bases between them. Germline-derived CDR1 and CDR2 are LNHDA and SQIVND (reference sequence). CDR3 nucleotide sequence: TGTGCCACTATACCGGGTTCTTCAGGGACGGCTGAAGCTTTCTTT. It codes for CATIPGSSGTAEAFF.

This clonotype was observed at least ten times. This chain joins TRBV20-1 and TRBJ1-2; tentative D call: TRBD1 (5 bases). The CDR3 extends over 12 amino acids. Germline CDR1 and CDR2: DFQATT and SNEGSKA (reference sequence). The V and J ends lost 5 bases and 7 bases respectively, with 14 bases between them. DNA for the CDR3: TGCAGTGCTCGTGGGGTTCAGGGTGGCTACACCTTC. Its protein product is CSARGVQGGYTF.

This clonotype was seen a few times. The chain recombines TRBV7-3 with TRBJ2-7; the D call may be TRBD1 or TRBD2 (5 bases each). This CDR3 contains 16 residues. Trimming cost V 5 bases and J 3 bases, with 20 bases left between them. Germline lookup yields CDR1 SGHTA and CDR2 FQGTGA. The CDR3, as DNA: TGTGCCAGCAGCCTAGACCGGGACCCAACCCTCTACGAGCAGTACTTC. This translates into CASSLDRDPTLYEQYF. Using reference TRBV7-3 and TRBJ2-7 for the parts outside the CDR3, the full variable domain is GAGVSQTPSNKVTEKGKYVELRCDPISGHTALYWYRQSLGQGPEFLIYFQGTGAADDSGLPNDRFFAVRPEGSVSTLKIQRTERGDSAVYLCASSLDRDPTLYEQYFGPGTRLTVT.

A few counts support this clonotype. The chain combines TRBV3-1 with TRBJ1-5, with D possibly being TRBD1 (6 bases). V lost 0 bases to trimming and J lost 3 bases, with 12 bases between them. Germline V gene data show CDR1 as LGHDT and CDR2 as YNNKEL (reference sequence). There are 16 residues in the CDR3. CDR3 amino acids: CASSQDYRENNQPQHF. CDR3 nucleotide sequence: TGTGCCAGCAGCCAAGATTACAGGGAAAACAATCAGCCCCAGCATTTT.

The rearrangement links TRBV19 to TRBJ1-2; 9 bases are shared with TRBD1. This CDR3 is 12 amino acids long. V lost 10 bases to trimming and J lost 8 bases; unmatched junction nucleotides: 8. The germline V gene encodes CDR1 LNHDA and CDR2 SQIVND (reference sequence). The CDR3 DNA reads as TGTGCCACCCGGGACAGGGTCACGGGCTACACCTTC. It specifies CATRDRVTGYTF. The full variable domain, with the rest looked up from reference TRBV19 and TRBJ1-2, is DGGITQSPKYLFRKEGQNVTLSCEQNLNHDAMYWYRQDPGQGLRLIYYSQIVNDFQKGDIAEGYSVSREKKESFPLTVTSAQKNPTAFYLCATRDRVTGYTFGSGTRLTVV.

J is TRBJ1-4 and V is TRBV6-1, with 9 nucleotides matching TRBD1. Germline lookup yields CDR1 MNHNS and CDR2 SASEGT. The CDR3 loop spans 19 amino acids. The junction had 20 bases not matched to a gene; V was cut back by 8 bases and J by 4 bases. CDR3 in DNA: TGTGCCAGCGAAAGAACAGGGGGCAATATGACACGGGATAATGAAAAACTGTTTTTT. Protein sequence: CASERTGGNMTRDNEKLFF.

There are many counts of this clonotype. The J gene is TRBJ2-7, the V gene TRBV6-1, with a tentative D call TRBD1 (6 bases). There are 16 residues in the CDR3. Germline values: CDR1 MNHNS, CDR2 SASEGT. V lost 0 bases to trimming and J lost 0 bases, with 12 bases between them. The CDR3 sequence: CASSEAGQLGSYEQYF. The CDR3 region has the DNA TGTGCCAGCAGTGAAGCCGGACAGCTTGGCTCCTACGAGCAGTACTTC.

This clonotype occurred many times. The J gene is TRBJ2-2, the V gene TRBV7-9; D is perhaps TRBD1 (6 bases). Germline CDR1 is SEHNR and CDR2 is FQNEAQ (reference sequence). The V end was cut by 3 bases, the J end by 3 bases, with 14 bases between. The CDR3 contains 16 residues. In DNA, the CDR3 is TGTGCCAGCAGCTTGATGGGGGCGCAATACACCGGGGAGCTGTTTTTT. It is translated as CASSLMGAQYTGELFF. The full variable domain, rest sourced from reference TRBV7-9 and TRBJ2-2, is DTGVSQNPRHKITKRGQNVTFRCDPISEHNRLYWYRQTLGQGPEFLTYFQNEAQLEKSRLLSDRFSAERPKGSFSTLEIQRTEQGDSAMYLCASSLMGAQYTGELFFGEGSRLTVL.